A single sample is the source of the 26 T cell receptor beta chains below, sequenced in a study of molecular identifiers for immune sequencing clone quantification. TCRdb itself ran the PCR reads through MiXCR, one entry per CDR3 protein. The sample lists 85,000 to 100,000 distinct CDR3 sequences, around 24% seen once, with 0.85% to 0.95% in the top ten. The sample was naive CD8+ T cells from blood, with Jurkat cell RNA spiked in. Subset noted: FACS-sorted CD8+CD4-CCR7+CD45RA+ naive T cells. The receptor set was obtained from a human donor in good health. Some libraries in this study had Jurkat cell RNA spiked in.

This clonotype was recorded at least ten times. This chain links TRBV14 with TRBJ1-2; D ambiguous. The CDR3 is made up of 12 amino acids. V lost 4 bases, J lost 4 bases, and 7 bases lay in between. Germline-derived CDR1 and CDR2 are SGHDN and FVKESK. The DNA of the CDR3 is TGTGCCAGCAGCCCGGATCCCTATGGCTACACCTTC. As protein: CASSPDPYGYTF.

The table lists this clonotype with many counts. The CDR3 here is CASSFGPDGAAGYEQYF. The CDR3 DNA follows: TGTGCCAGCAGCTTTGGGCCCGATGGGGCGGCAGGGTACGAGCAGTACTTC. The chain couples TRBV5-4 to TRBJ2-7, with D maybe TRBD1 (5 bases). Germline assignment: CDR1 SGHNT and CDR2 YYREEE (reference sequence). The CDR3 spans 17 residues. V shed 2 bases and J shed 4 bases, with 22 bases lying between them.

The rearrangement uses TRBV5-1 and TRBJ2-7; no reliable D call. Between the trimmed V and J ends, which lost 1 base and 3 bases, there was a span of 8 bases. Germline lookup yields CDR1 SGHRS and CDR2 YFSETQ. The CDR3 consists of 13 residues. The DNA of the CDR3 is TGCGCCAGCAGCTTGTTGAGCCTCTACGAGCAGTACTTC. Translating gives CASSLLSLYEQYF. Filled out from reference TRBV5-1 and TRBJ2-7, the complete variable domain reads KAGVTQTPRYLIKTRGQQVTLSCSPISGHRSVSWYQQTPGQGLQFLFEYFSETQRNKGNFPGRFSGRQFSNSRSEMNVSTLELGDSALYLCASSLLSLYEQYFGPGTRLTVT.

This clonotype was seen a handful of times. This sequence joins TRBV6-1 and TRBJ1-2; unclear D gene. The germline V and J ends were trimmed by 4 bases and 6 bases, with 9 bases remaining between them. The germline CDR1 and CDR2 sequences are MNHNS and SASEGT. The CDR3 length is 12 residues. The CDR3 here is CASSGLEHGYTF. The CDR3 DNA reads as TGTGCCAGCAGTGGCCTGGAGCATGGCTACACCTTC.

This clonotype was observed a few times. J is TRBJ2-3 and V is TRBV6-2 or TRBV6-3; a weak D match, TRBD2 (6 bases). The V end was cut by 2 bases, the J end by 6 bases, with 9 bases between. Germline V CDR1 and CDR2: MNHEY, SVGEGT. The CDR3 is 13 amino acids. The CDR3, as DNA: TGTGCCAGCAGTTACCGGGAGCGTGATACGCAGTATTTT. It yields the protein CASSYRERDTQYF.

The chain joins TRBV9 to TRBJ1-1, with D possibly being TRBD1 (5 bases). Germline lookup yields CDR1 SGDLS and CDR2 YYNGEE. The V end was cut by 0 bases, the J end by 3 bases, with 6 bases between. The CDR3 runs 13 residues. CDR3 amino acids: CASSVEGYTEAFF. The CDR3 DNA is TGTGCCAGCAGCGTAGAGGGGTACACTGAAGCTTTCTTT. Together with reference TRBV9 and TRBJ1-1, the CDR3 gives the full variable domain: DSGVTQTPKHLITATGQRVTLRCSPRSGDLSVYWYQQSLDQGLQFLIQYYNGEERAKGNILERFSAQQFPDLHSELNLSSLELGDSALYFCASSVEGYTEAFFGQGTRLTVV.

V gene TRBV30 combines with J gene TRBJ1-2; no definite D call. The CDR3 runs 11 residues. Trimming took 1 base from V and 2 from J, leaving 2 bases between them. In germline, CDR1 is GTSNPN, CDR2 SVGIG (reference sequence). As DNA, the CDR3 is TGTGCCTGGAGTGAAAACTATGGCTACACCTTC. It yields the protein CAWSENYGYTF.

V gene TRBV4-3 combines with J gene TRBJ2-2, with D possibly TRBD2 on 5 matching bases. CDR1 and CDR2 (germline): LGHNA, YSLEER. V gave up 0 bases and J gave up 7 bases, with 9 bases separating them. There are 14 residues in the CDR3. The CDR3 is CASSQDRGSGELFF. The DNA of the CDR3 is TGCGCCAGCAGCCAAGATAGAGGGAGCGGGGAGCTGTTTTTT.

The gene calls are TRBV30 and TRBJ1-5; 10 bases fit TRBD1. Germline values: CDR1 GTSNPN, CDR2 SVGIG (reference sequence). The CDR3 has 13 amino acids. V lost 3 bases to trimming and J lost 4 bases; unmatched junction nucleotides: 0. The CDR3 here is CAWRGQGNQPQHF. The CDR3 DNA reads TGTGCCTGGAGGGGACAGGGGAATCAGCCCCAGCATTTT.

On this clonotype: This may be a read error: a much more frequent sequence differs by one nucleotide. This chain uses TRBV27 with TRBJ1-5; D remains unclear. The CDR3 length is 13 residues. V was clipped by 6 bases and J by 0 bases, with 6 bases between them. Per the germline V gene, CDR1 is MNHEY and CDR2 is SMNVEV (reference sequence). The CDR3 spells CASSQLSNQPQHF. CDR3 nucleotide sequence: TGTGCCAGCAGCCAGCTTAGCAATCAGCCCCAGCATTTT.

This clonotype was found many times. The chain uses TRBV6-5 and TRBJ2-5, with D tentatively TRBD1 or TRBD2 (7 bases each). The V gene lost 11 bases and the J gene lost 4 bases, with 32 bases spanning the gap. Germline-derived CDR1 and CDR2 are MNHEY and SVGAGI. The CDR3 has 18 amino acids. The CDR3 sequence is CARPQTGVTLAGVETQYF. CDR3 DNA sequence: TGTGCCCGCCCCCAAACAGGGGTTACCTTGGCGGGAGTAGAGACCCAGTACTTC.

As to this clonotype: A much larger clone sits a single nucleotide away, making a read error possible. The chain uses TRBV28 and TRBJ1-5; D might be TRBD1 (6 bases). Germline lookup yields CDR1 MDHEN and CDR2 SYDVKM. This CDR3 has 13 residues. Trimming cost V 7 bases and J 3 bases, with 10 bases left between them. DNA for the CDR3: TGTGCCAGCAATTTGGGACACAATCAGCCCCAGCATTTT. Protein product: CASNLGHNQPQHF.

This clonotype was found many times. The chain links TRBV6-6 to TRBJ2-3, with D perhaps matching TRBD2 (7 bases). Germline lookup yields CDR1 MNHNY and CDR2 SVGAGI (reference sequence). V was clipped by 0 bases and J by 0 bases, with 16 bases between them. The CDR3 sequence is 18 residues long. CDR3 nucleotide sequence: TGTGCCAGCAGTTACTCGGGGGGGGCGGGGCTCAGCACAGATACGCAGTATTTT. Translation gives CASSYSGGAGLSTDTQYF.

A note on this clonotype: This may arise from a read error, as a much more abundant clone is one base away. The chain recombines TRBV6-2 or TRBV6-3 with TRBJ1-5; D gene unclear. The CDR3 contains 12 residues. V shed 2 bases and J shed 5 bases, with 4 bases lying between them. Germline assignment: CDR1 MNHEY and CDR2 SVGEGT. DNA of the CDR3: TGTGCCAGCAGTTACGAGGATCAGCCCCAGCATTTT. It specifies CASSYEDQPQHF.

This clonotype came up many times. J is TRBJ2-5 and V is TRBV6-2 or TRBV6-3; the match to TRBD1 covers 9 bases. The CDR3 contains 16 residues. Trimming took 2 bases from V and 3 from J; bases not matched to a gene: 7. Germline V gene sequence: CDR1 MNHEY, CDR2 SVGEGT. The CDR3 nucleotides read TGTGCCAGCAGTTACCCTTGGACAGGGGAAGAAGAGACCCAGTACTTC. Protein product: CASSYPWTGEEETQYF.

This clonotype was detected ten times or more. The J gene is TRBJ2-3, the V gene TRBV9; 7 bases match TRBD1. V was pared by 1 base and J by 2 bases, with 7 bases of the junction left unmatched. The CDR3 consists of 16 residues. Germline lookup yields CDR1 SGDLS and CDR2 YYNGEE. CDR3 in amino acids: CASSVRDREITDTQYF. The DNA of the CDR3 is TGTGCCAGCAGCGTAAGGGACAGAGAAATCACAGATACGCAGTATTTT.

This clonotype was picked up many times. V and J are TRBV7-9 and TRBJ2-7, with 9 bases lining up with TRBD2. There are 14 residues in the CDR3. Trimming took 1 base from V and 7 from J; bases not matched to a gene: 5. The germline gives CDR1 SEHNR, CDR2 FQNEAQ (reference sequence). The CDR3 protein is CASSLVLAGSEQYF. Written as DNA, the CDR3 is TGTGCCAGCAGCTTAGTTCTAGCGGGAAGTGAGCAGTACTTC.

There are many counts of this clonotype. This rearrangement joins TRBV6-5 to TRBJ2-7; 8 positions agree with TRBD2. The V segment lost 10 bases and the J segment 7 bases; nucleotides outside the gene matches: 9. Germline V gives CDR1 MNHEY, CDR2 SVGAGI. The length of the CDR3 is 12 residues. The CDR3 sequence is CATSGGVGEQYF. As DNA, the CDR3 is TGTGCCACCTCCGGGGGGGTGGGAGAGCAGTACTTC.

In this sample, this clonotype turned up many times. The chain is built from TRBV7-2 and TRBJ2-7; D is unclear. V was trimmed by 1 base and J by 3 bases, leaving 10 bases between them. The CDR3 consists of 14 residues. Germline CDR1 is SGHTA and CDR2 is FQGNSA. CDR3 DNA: TGTGCCAGCAGCTTAGGGGTTCTAGGCTACGAGCAGTACTTC. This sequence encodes CASSLGVLGYEQYF.

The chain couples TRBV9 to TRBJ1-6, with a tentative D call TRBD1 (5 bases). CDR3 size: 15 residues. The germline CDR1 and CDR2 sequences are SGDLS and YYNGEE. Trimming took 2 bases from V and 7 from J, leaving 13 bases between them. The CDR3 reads CASSVAGGGNSPLHF. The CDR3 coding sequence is TGTGCCAGCAGCGTCGCGGGGGGTGGGAATTCACCCCTCCACTTT.

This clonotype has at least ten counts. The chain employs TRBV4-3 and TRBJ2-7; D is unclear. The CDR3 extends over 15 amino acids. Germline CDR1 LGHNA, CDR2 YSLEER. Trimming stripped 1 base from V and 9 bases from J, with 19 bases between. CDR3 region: CASSQGNVALRGQYF. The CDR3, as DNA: TGCGCCAGCAGCCAAGGGAACGTAGCCCTACGAGGGCAGTACTTC.

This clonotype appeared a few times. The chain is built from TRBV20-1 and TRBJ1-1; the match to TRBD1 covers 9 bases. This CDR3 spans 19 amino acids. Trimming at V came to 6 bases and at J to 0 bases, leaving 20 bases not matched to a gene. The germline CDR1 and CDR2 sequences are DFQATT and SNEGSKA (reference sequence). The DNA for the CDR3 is TGCAGTGCCAGGAGGGGTACCGGGACAGGGTCAGTGTTGAACACTGAAGCTTTCTTT. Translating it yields CSARRGTGTGSVLNTEAFF.

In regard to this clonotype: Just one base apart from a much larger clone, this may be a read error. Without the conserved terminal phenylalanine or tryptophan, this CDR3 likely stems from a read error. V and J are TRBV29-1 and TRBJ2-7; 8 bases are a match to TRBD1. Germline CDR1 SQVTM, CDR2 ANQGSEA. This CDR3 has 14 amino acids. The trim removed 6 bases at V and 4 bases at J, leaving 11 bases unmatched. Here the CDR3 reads CSVTGTGYPYEQYS. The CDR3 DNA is TGCAGCGTAACCGGGACAGGTTATCCGTACGAGCAGTACTCC.

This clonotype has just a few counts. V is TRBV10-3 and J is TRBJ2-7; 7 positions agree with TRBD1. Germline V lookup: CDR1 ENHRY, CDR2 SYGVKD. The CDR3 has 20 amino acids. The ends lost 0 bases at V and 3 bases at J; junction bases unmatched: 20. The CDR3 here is CAISESLPGQLNPSYYEQYF. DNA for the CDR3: TGTGCCATCAGTGAGTCGTTACCGGGACAGCTAAACCCATCCTACTACGAGCAGTACTTC.

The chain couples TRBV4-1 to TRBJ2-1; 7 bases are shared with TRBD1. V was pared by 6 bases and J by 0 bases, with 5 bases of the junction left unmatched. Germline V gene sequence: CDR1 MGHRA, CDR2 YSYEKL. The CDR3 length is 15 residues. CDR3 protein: CASSRQGISYNEQFF. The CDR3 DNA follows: TGCGCCAGCAGTCGACAGGGAATCTCCTACAATGAGCAGTTCTTC.

The CDR3 DNA reads TGTGCCAGCAGCTTAGAAAAGGGCCAGATGAACACTGAAGCTTTCTTT. Translating gives CASSLEKGQMNTEAFF. This chain joins TRBV7-8 and TRBJ1-1; no clear D gene. CDR1 is SGHVS and CDR2 is FQNEAQ in the germline V gene. The CDR3 is made up of 16 amino acids. V was trimmed by 1 base and J by 0 bases, leaving 12 bases between them.